Below are 20 T cell receptor beta chains sequenced from a single sample in a study of CD8 T cells in Susac syndrome. Reverse transcription used roughly 0.45 to 1 ug RNA and random hexamers. TCRdb recomputed calls from the immunoSEQ multiplex PCR reads with MiXCR, one row per CDR3 protein. The repertoire holds 160,000 or so distinct CDR3 sequences, with approximately 95% as singletons. Sequenced: CD4+ T cells from PBMCs. All receptors come from a human donor with Susac syndrome.

This chain connects TRBV12-3 or TRBV12-4 to TRBJ1-3, with 9 bases lining up with TRBD1. V shed 7 bases, J shed 6 bases, and the junction held 4 bases outside the gene matches. The CDR3 spans 13 residues. CDR3 region: CASTRTGENTIYF. In DNA form, the CDR3 reads TGTGCCAGCACCCGGACAGGGGAAAACACCATATATTTT.

The chain has TRBV6-5 and TRBJ2-5; no clear D. CDR1 is MNHEY and CDR2 is SVGAGI in the germline V gene. Deletions cut 4 bases from V and 1 base from J, with 10 bases between. This CDR3 spans 14 amino acids. CDR3 nucleotide sequence: TGTGCCAGCAGTTCTAACAGCCTCCAAGAGACCCAGTACTTC. Translation gives CASSSNSLQETQYF.

V usage is TRBV5-6 and J usage is TRBJ2-1, with 8 bases lining up with TRBD2. V shed 0 bases and J 9 bases; nucleotides not matched to a gene: 5. CDR3 length: 14 amino acids. Germline V gene lookup returns CDR1 SGHDT and CDR2 YYEEEE. The CDR3 nucleotides read TGTGCCAGCAGCTTGGCGGGGAGCGGGGGTGAGCAGTTCTTC. Its translation is CASSLAGSGGEQFF.

This clonotype was seen once. The chain combines TRBV20-1 with TRBJ2-3; D gene uncertain. The germline V gene encodes CDR1 DFQATT and CDR2 SNEGSKA (reference sequence). Trimming removed 3 bases from V and 1 base from J, with 11 bases in between. CDR3 size: 14 residues. The CDR3 loop reads CSASVLERTDTQYF. CDR3 nucleotide sequence: TGCAGTGCTAGCGTTCTCGAACGCACAGATACGCAGTATTTT.

The J gene is TRBJ1-5, the V gene TRBV4-3; D is uncertain. V lost 2 bases to trimming and J lost 3 bases, with 5 bases between them. Germline V gives CDR1 LGHNA, CDR2 YSLEER. This CDR3 is 13 amino acids long. This CDR3 reads CASSQFNNQPQHF. The CDR3 coding sequence is TGCGCCAGCAGCCAATTTAACAATCAGCCCCAGCATTTT.

The chain employs TRBV6-6 and TRBJ2-7; 9 bases align to TRBD1. Trimming took 7 bases from V and 7 from J; bases not matched to a gene: 8. The V gene's germline CDR1 is MNHNY and CDR2 SVGAGI (reference sequence). The length of the CDR3 is 13 residues. CDR3 sequence reads: CASTAGTGLEQYF. The CDR3 DNA follows: TGTGCCAGCACCGCCGGGACAGGGTTGGAGCAGTACTTC.

The rearrangement uses TRBV12-3 or TRBV12-4 and TRBJ1-6; D uncertain. This CDR3 is built from 18 residues. Trimming cost V 3 bases and J 4 bases, with 19 bases left between them. This chain's CDR3 is CASSLVVGRGKYNSPLHF. As DNA, the CDR3 is TGTGCCAGCAGTTTGGTGGTGGGAAGAGGGAAGTATAATTCACCCCTCCACTTT.

The chain uses TRBV20-1 and TRBJ2-1; 7 bases fit TRBD1. Germline V gives CDR1 DFQATT, CDR2 SNEGSKA (reference sequence). Trimming removed 5 bases from V and 6 bases from J; junction bases left unmatched: 7. The CDR3 length is 13 residues. The CDR3 loop is CSAEWTGANEQFF. Here the CDR3 DNA reads TGCAGTGCTGAATGGACAGGAGCCAATGAGCAGTTCTTC.

The chain joins TRBV27 to TRBJ1-1; TRBD1 is a possible D gene (5 bases). CDR1 is MNHEY and CDR2 is SMNVEV in the germline V gene (reference sequence). CDR3 size: 14 residues. V was cut by 3 bases and J by 5 bases, with 13 bases left in between. CDR3 sequence reads: CASSFGGVRTEAFF. The DNA for the CDR3 is TGTGCCAGCAGTTTCGGAGGGGTGCGTACTGAAGCTTTCTTT.

V is TRBV7-8 and J is TRBJ1-1, with 7 bases matching TRBD1. The V gene end was trimmed by 5 bases and the J gene end by 4 bases; junction bases not matched to a gene: 13. Germline assignment: CDR1 SGHVS and CDR2 FQNEAQ. This CDR3 has 16 residues. DNA for the CDR3: TGTGCCAGCAGCCCAGGCCTGGGACAGTCCGCCACTGAAGCTTTCTTT. The encoded protein is CASSPGLGQSATEAFF.

The chain joins TRBV29-1 to TRBJ2-7, with TRBD2 as a possible D gene (5 bases). The V gene's germline CDR1 is SQVTM and CDR2 ANQGSEA. This CDR3 has 12 residues. Trimming shortened V by 5 bases and J by 2 bases, and 10 bases separated the two germline ends. CDR3 DNA sequence: TGCAGCGTTTCGAACGGGACCTACGAGCAGTACTTC. It yields the protein CSVSNGTYEQYF.

The chain is built from TRBV2 and TRBJ2-3; no reliable D call. The CDR3 runs 11 residues. The ends were cut back, 7 bases at V and 5 bases at J, with 7 bases in the middle. Germline V gene data show CDR1 as SNHLY and CDR2 as FYNNEI. The CDR3, as DNA: TGTGCCAGCAAATATGAAGATACGCAGTATTTT. This codes for CASKYEDTQYF.

The chain carries TRBV29-1 and TRBJ1-1; 7 bases line up with TRBD1. The germline CDR1 and CDR2 sequences are SQVTM and ANQGSEA. The CDR3 is 16 residues long. V lost 7 bases to trimming and J lost 1 base; unmatched junction nucleotides: 15. The CDR3 loop is CSAELIPGQPNTEAFF. The CDR3 DNA sequence: TGCAGCGCAGAACTGATCCCGGGACAGCCGAACACTGAAGCTTTCTTT.

The rearrangement uses TRBV29-1 and TRBJ2-5, with D uncertain. The CDR3 runs to 12 residues. Germline CDR1 reads SQVTM; CDR2 reads ANQGSEA. V lost 4 bases and J lost 5, with 11 bases in between. This CDR3 is CSVGIGSETQYF. The CDR3 DNA follows: TGCAGCGTTGGTATAGGGTCGGAGACCCAGTACTTC.

V usage is TRBV12-3 or TRBV12-4 and J usage is TRBJ2-3; the match to TRBD2 covers 8 bases. V shed 5 bases and J 4 bases; nucleotides not matched to a gene: 8. The CDR3 runs to 15 residues. The CDR3 loop reads CASSLSGGPADTQYF. In DNA, the CDR3 is TGTGCCAGCAGTCTGTCGGGGGGGCCCGCAGATACGCAGTATTTT.

V usage is TRBV19 and J usage is TRBJ2-3, with D uncertain. Germline loops: CDR1 LNHDA, CDR2 SQIVND (reference sequence). The CDR3 loop spans 14 amino acids. Deletions cut 1 base from V and 0 bases from J, with 5 bases between. The CDR3 here is CASSIGASTDTQYF. The CDR3 coding sequence is TGTGCCAGTAGTATAGGGGCCAGCACAGATACGCAGTATTTT.

Only one count was recorded for this clonotype. The CDR3 DNA is TGTGCCAGCAGTGACAACCAGGATGCTTATGGCTACACCTTC. Translating it yields CASSDNQDAYGYTF. V gene TRBV25-1 combines with J gene TRBJ1-2; D uncertain. This CDR3 spans 14 amino acids. V gave up 3 bases and J gave up 5 bases, with 13 bases separating them. Germline CDR1 reads MGHDK; CDR2 reads SYGVNS.

The chain employs TRBV7-7 and TRBJ2-7; unclear D gene. With 3 bases removed from V and 6 bases from J, the gap between germline ends came to 15 bases. The CDR3 extends over 14 amino acids. Germline CDR1 SSHAT, CDR2 FNYEAQ (reference sequence). CDR3 region: CASSLTLGNSEQYF. The CDR3 nucleotides are TGTGCCAGCAGCTTGACATTGGGGAACTCCGAGCAGTACTTC.

The chain couples TRBV29-1 to TRBJ1-1; D perhaps matches TRBD1 (5 bases). The V end was cut by 5 bases, the J end by 0 bases, with 13 bases between. CDR1 is SQVTM, CDR2 ANQGSEA, per germline. The CDR3 consists of 14 residues. CDR3 coding DNA: TGCAGCGTTACCCACTTGGGGCTGAACACTGAAGCTTTCTTT. Protein: CSVTHLGLNTEAFF.

The chain employs TRBV12-3 or TRBV12-4 and TRBJ1-1, with D unclear. The V end lost 3 bases, the J end lost 3 bases, and 20 bases lay between the germline ends. The CDR3 loop spans 17 amino acids. In nucleotides, the CDR3 is TGTGCCAGCAGTTTTCCGGCCGGTTCGTTTCGTGACACTGAAGCTTTCTTT. Amino acids: CASSFPAGSFRDTEAFF.